A selection of T cell receptor beta chains follows, all from one sample in a study of blood T cell repertoires in COVID-19. Method: immunoSEQ multiplex PCR; TCRdb's copy keeps in-frame clones and lacks some. The sample contains approximately 270,000 clones, about nine tenths of which appear only once. Sequenced input: peripheral blood. The receptor source for this set is a man in his fifties or sixties with acute or convalescent COVID-19. CDR3s include the opening cysteine and the closing phenylalanine or tryptophan. D genes are given only for firm matches. Some rows have no size entry. The others give once, few or many, or a class for an expanded clone.

V,size,D,J,CDR3,DNA
TRBV6-5,once,TRBD1,TRBJ2-7,CAVRTGGSEQYF,TGTGCCGTCCGGACAGGGGGTTCCGAGCAGTACTTC
TRBV19,NA,NA,TRBJ1-1,CASSTAIQDTEAFF,TGTGCCAGTAGTACTGCTATCCAGGACACTGAAGCTTTCTTT
TRBV2,once,NA,TRBJ1-3,CASSPRVTSGNTIYF,TGTGCCAGCAGTCCCAGGGTAACCTCTGGAAACACCATATATTTT
TRBV27,NA,TRBD1,TRBJ1-1,CASSLLTGDTEAFF,TGTGCCAGCAGTTTATTGACAGGGGACACTGAAGCTTTCTTT
TRBV5-1,NA,NA,TRBJ1-1,CASSSTAGNTEAFF,TGCGCCAGCAGCTCTACCGCGGGGAACACTGAAGCTTTCTTT
TRBV4-1,NA,NA,TRBJ1-2,CASSQLGGTPYGYTF,TGCGCCAGCAGCCAACTGGGGGGGACCCCATATGGCTACACCTTC
TRBV5-1,NA,NA,TRBJ2-5,CASSLDQETQYF,TGCGCCAGCAGCCTTGACCAAGAGACCCAGTACTTC
TRBV5-1,NA,NA,TRBJ2-2,CASSLADSYNTGELFF,TGCGCCAGCAGCTTGGCGGACAGTTACAACACCGGGGAGCTGTTTTTT
TRBV21-1,NA,NA,TRBJ1-6,CAATRGQAGSPLHF,TGTGCCGCGACGAGAGGACAGGCCGGCTCACCCCTCCACTTT
TRBV7-2,once,NA,TRBJ1-5,CASSLSLRQPQHF,TGTGCCAGCAGCTTGAGCCTACGGCAGCCCCAGCATTTT
TRBV7-9,NA,NA,TRBJ2-6,CASSWPGAGANVLTF,TGTGCCAGCAGCTGGCCAGGGGCTGGGGCCAACGTCCTGACTTTC
TRBV18,NA,NA,TRBJ2-1,CASSPLRSGAYNEQFF,TGTGCCAGCTCACCACTACGATCGGGGGCCTACAATGAGCAGTTCTTC
TRBV14,NA,NA,TRBJ2-3,CASSQDLRDTQYF,TGTGCCAGCAGCCAAGATCTTCGAGATACGCAGTATTTT
TRBV2,once,TRBD2,TRBJ2-3,CASWLAGARTDTQYF,TGTGCCAGCTGGTTAGCGGGGGCCCGAACAGATACGCAGTATTTT
TRBV7-3,NA,NA,TRBJ1-1,CASSLGGDRRAFF,TGTGCCAGCAGCTTAGGAGGGGATCGTCGAGCTTTCTTT
TRBV7-9,few,TRBD2,TRBJ2-1,CASSLSRTSGGEYEQFF,TGTGCCAGCAGCCTTTCCAGGACTAGCGGGGGGGAGTATGAGCAGTTCTTC
TRBV10-3,few,TRBD2,TRBJ2-7,CAISESLAGDHSYEQYF,TGTGCCATCAGTGAGTCGCTAGCGGGGGATCACTCCTACGAGCAGTACTTC
TRBV14,NA,TRBD1,TRBJ2-1,CASSQDLFGQGYNEQFF,TGTGCCAGCAGCCAAGATCTCTTTGGACAGGGGTACAATGAGCAGTTCTTC
TRBV14,NA,TRBD1,TRBJ2-5,CASSRTGGQETQYF,TGTGCCAGCAGCCGGACAGGCGGGCAAGAGACCCAGTACTTC
TRBV4-1,NA,NA,TRBJ1-3,CASSLGLSVSGNTIYF,TGCGCCAGCAGCTTGGGACTTTCCGTCTCTGGAAACACCATATATTTT
TRBV6-5,NA,NA,TRBJ2-2,CASSRTGTGELFF,TGTGCCAGCAGCCGCACAGGGACCGGGGAGCTGTTTTTT
TRBV27,NA,NA,TRBJ2-1,CASRWGGAGSYNEQFF,TGTGCCAGCAGGTGGGGGGGGGCAGGGTCCTACAATGAGCAGTTCTTC
TRBV19,NA,NA,TRBJ2-2,CASSLGQYTGELFF,TGTGCCAGTAGTTTGGGGCAGTACACCGGGGAGCTGTTTTTT
TRBV6-5,NA,NA,TRBJ1-2,CASTTGIGYGYTF,TGTGCCAGCACAACAGGGATTGGATATGGCTACACCTTC
TRBV19,NA,TRBD2,TRBJ2-1,CASSMGTSGGSSYNEQFF,TGTGCCAGTAGTATGGGGACTAGCGGGGGATCATCCTACAATGAGCAGTTCTTC
TRBV10-1,NA,NA,TRBJ2-3,CASSPGSRDTQYF,TGCGCCAGCAGCCCCGGTTCGCGAGATACGCAGTATTTT
TRBV19,NA,NA,TRBJ1-5,CASTNPGGNQPQHF,TGTGCCAGTACCAACCCGGGGGGCAATCAGCCCCAGCATTTT
TRBV12-3/TRBV12-4,NA,NA,TRBJ2-5,CASSRRGQETQYF,TGTGCCAGCAGTCGACGGGGGCAAGAGACCCAGTACTTC
TRBV19,NA,NA,TRBJ2-2,CASSIISGELFF,TGTGCCAGTAGTATAATCTCCGGGGAGCTGTTTTTT
TRBV4-1,NA,TRBD2,TRBJ2-3,CASSQTRTSGPDTQYF,TGCGCCAGCAGCCAAACCAGGACTAGCGGGCCAGATACGCAGTATTTT
TRBV6-1,few,NA,TRBJ2-6,CASSVWSGDSGANVLTF,TGTGCCAGCAGTGTATGGAGTGGAGACTCTGGGGCCAACGTCCTGACTTTC
TRBV24-1,NA,NA,TRBJ2-3,CATSATGKSTDTQYF,TGTGCCACCAGTGCAACAGGGAAGTCCACAGATACGCAGTATTTT
TRBV9,NA,NA,TRBJ1-1,CASSVSGMSTEAFF,TGTGCCAGCAGCGTATCGGGGATGTCCACTGAAGCTTTCTTT
TRBV3-1/TRBV3-2,NA,NA,TRBJ1-2,CASSQDGAGTLNYGYTF,TGTGCCAGCAGCCAAGATGGAGCCGGGACACTTAACTATGGCTACACCTTC
TRBV5-1,NA,TRBD1,TRBJ2-7,CASSQGDEQYF,TGCGCCAGCAGCCAGGGGGACGAGCAGTACTTC
TRBV30,NA,NA,TRBJ2-4,CAWSVRETDNIQYF,TGTGCCTGGAGTGTACGGGAGACAGACAACATTCAGTACTTC
TRBV12-5,NA,NA,TRBJ1-6,CASGLVQVISAGSPLHF,TGTGCTAGTGGTTTGGTACAAGTCATATCGGCGGGTTCACCCCTCCACTTT
TRBV19,NA,TRBD1,TRBJ2-1,CASNQGQGYNEQFF,TGTGCCAGTAACCAGGGACAGGGCTACAATGAGCAGTTCTTC
TRBV2,NA,NA,TRBJ2-3,CASSYTDTQYF,TGTGCCAGCAGTTACACAGATACGCAGTATTTT
TRBV19,NA,NA,TRBJ1-6,CASSIFGTPNNSPLHF,TGTGCCAGTAGTATCTTCGGGACACCAAATAATTCACCCCTCCACTTT
TRBV11-3,NA,NA,TRBJ2-5,CASSLGGLETQYF,TGTGCCAGCAGCTTGGGGGGGCTGGAGACCCAGTACTTC